Presented here are 30 T cell receptor beta chains from one specimen sequenced in a study of response to subunit inactivated influenza vaccine. TCRdb re-analysed the RT-PCR reads in MiXCR, keeping a single row per CDR3 protein. Here the sample spans about 620,000 distinct CDR3 sequences, approximately 10% being singletons. This sample also belongs to another study, concerning T cells expressing NK-cell markers. From that study: TCR beta cDNA was made by 5'RACE template switching with UMIs.

The sequenced sample was PBMCs from blood, obtained on the day of vaccination. The receptors here all came from a man aged 45-65 years who received an inactivated influenza vaccine.

In this sample, this clonotype turned up many times. The rearrangement joins TRBV6-2 or TRBV6-3 to TRBJ2-2; D is possibly TRBD1 (5 bases). Trimming left V 5 bases short and J 2 bases short, with 9 bases between. Germline V lookup: CDR1 MNHEY, CDR2 SVGEGT. This CDR3 contains 14 residues. Written as DNA, the CDR3 is TGTGCCAGCAGTCCGACAGTAAACACCGGGGAGCTGTTTTTT. It yields the protein CASSPTVNTGELFF.

This rearrangement joins TRBV6-5 to TRBJ2-5, with 12 bases fitting TRBD2. V gave up 4 bases and J gave up 5 bases; unmatched junction bases: 8. This CDR3 has 16 amino acids. Germline lookup yields CDR1 MNHEY and CDR2 SVGAGI. CDR3 bases: TGTGCCAGCAGTTCGACTAGCGGGGGCCCTTTGGAGACCCAGTACTTC. Amino acids: CASSSTSGGPLETQYF.

Only a few counts were recorded for this clonotype. This sequence joins TRBV20-1 and TRBJ2-7; no reliable D call. The germline CDR1 and CDR2 sequences are DFQATT and SNEGSKA (reference sequence). The V and J ends lost 2 bases and 2 bases respectively, with 13 bases between them. This CDR3 comprises 14 residues. The CDR3 region has the DNA TGCAGTGCTAGATTGGCATCCCAGACCTACGAGCAGTACTTC. Translated: CSARLASQTYEQYF.

In its sample, this clonotype was seen once. The chain uses TRBV15 and TRBJ2-7; TRBD1 agrees at 8 bases. This CDR3 has 14 residues. Trimming removed 6 bases from V and 2 bases from J; junction bases left unmatched: 6. The germline gives CDR1 LNHNV, CDR2 YYDKDF (reference sequence). The DNA of the CDR3 is TGTGCCACCAGAATTACACAGGGGGCCTACGAGCAGTACTTC. This translates into CATRITQGAYEQYF.

This clonotype was counted a few times. The chain joins TRBV7-2 to TRBJ2-5; the D gene is possibly TRBD2 (6 bases). The CDR3 spans 13 residues. The germline V gene encodes CDR1 SGHTA and CDR2 FQGNSA. The V gene lost 2 bases and the J gene lost 14 bases, with 18 bases spanning the gap. For the CDR3, the DNA is TGTGCCAGCAGCTTACCTAATCCGGGAGCTGTATACTTC. Translated: CASSLPNPGAVYF.

The rearrangement joins TRBV5-5 to TRBJ2-3; TRBD2 matches at 11 bases. Germline V gene data show CDR1 as SGHKS and CDR2 as YYEKEE (reference sequence). This CDR3 comprises 17 residues. Losses at the gene ends were 4 bases for V and 2 bases for J; bases not matched to a gene: 9. The CDR3: CASSPTLAGGPTDTQYF. In DNA form, the CDR3 reads TGTGCCAGCAGCCCGACCTTAGCGGGGGGGCCCACAGATACGCAGTATTTT.

DNA for the CDR3: TGTGCCAGCAGCCAGTTAGCGGGAGGGTTAGACGAGCAGTACTTC. It translates to CASSQLAGGLDEQYF. The chain uses TRBV4-2 and TRBJ2-7; 11 nucleotides line up with TRBD2. V shed 3 bases and J 5 bases; nucleotides not matched to a gene: 6. CDR3 length: 15 residues. Per the germline V gene, CDR1 is LGHNA and CDR2 is YNFKEQ.

This clonotype was seen repeatedly, ten times or more. The chain uses TRBV6-2 or TRBV6-3 and TRBJ2-7; D is perhaps TRBD1 or TRBD2 (6 bases each). V lost 7 bases to trimming and J lost 1 base, with 14 bases between them. The CDR3 contains 14 residues. Germline V gene sequence: CDR1 MNHEY, CDR2 SVGEGT. CDR3 protein: CASKGGRFSYEQYF. The CDR3 nucleotides are TGTGCCAGCAAGGGGGGCCGATTTTCCTACGAGCAGTACTTC.

V usage is TRBV10-3 and J usage is TRBJ2-2, with a tentative D call TRBD1 (6 bases). V dropped 5 bases and J dropped 7 bases, with 17 bases sitting between them. Germline CDR1 ENHRY, CDR2 SYGVKD. The CDR3 length is 15 residues. CDR3 amino acids: CAISRPVQGNGELFF. CDR3 bases: TGTGCCATCAGTAGACCGGTACAGGGTAACGGGGAGCTGTTTTTT.

The chain joins TRBV4-1 to TRBJ2-3; D might be TRBD2 (6 bases). The germline V and J ends were trimmed by 0 bases and 1 base, with 8 bases remaining between them. The CDR3 is 15 residues long. Germline V gene data show CDR1 as MGHRA and CDR2 as YSYEKL. CDR3 sequence: CASSQDRGGTDTQYF. CDR3 nucleotide sequence: TGCGCCAGCAGCCAAGATCGCGGGGGCACAGATACGCAGTATTTT.

The gene calls are TRBV12-3 or TRBV12-4 and TRBJ1-2; 9 bases map to TRBD1. V was pared by 0 bases and J by 13 bases, with 3 bases of the junction left unmatched. This CDR3 is built from 12 residues. The CDR3 DNA sequence: TGTGCCAGCAGTTTAGCGGGACAGGGTGTCACCTTC. It translates to CASSLAGQGVTF.

This clonotype was observed many times. V is TRBV7-2 and J is TRBJ2-5, with D maybe TRBD1 (5 bases). The CDR3 is 14 amino acids. V lost 1 base, J lost 5 bases, and 11 bases lay in between. Germline CDR1 SGHTA, CDR2 FQGNSA. The CDR3: CASSLVRSGETQYF. In DNA form, the CDR3 reads TGTGCCAGCAGCTTAGTTCGCTCAGGGGAGACCCAGTACTTC.

The chain is built from TRBV6-5 and TRBJ1-6; tentative D call: TRBD1 (6 bases). Between the trimmed V and J ends, which lost 1 base and 4 bases, there was a span of 20 bases. The length of the CDR3 is 19 residues. Germline CDR1 reads MNHEY; CDR2 reads SVGAGI. As DNA, the CDR3 is TGTGCCAGCAGTTACTTACAATCCGTTACAGGGATTTATAATTCACCCCTCCACTTT. It specifies CASSYLQSVTGIYNSPLHF.

This clonotype was observed many times. The chain links TRBV20-1 to TRBJ2-1, with D possibly matching TRBD2 (5 bases). With 6 bases removed from V and 0 bases from J, the gap between germline ends came to 12 bases. The CDR3 is made up of 14 amino acids. The germline V gene encodes CDR1 DFQATT and CDR2 SNEGSKA (reference sequence). The CDR3 loop reads CSAMTTSSYNEQFF. The CDR3 nucleotides read TGCAGTGCAATGACAACTAGCTCCTACAATGAGCAGTTCTTC.

This clonotype was picked up a small number of times. The chain has TRBV5-1 and TRBJ1-1; 7 bases are a match to TRBD1. Germline V gives CDR1 SGHRS, CDR2 YFSETQ. Trimming cost V 2 bases and J 4 bases; bases outside gene matches: 5. This CDR3 is built from 14 residues. The DNA of the CDR3 is TGCGCCAGCAGCTTCGACAGGGACGGCACTGAAGCTTTCTTT. This translates into CASSFDRDGTEAFF.

The chain combines TRBV19 with TRBJ2-1; 8 nucleotides line up with TRBD2. Germline V lookup: CDR1 LNHDA, CDR2 SQIVND (reference sequence). The CDR3 consists of 15 residues. V was clipped by 7 bases and J by 8 bases; unmatched bases: 13. CDR3 nucleotides: TGTGCCAGTAAGGCGGGGGGCCGACGGTTGGATGAGCAGTTCTTC. It encodes CASKAGGRRLDEQFF.

The table lists this clonotype with many counts. V gene TRBV10-3 combines with J gene TRBJ1-5; maybe TRBD1 (5 bases). Trimming cost V 0 bases and J 1 base, with 10 bases left between them. The germline V gene has CDR1 ENHRY and CDR2 SYGVKD. The CDR3 totals 16 residues. This chain's CDR3 is CAISESRGISNQPQHF. CDR3 DNA: TGTGCCATCAGTGAGTCAAGGGGTATAAGCAATCAGCCCCAGCATTTT.

This clonotype has ten or more counts. The junction departs from germline at one end; a sequencing error may be responsible. The chain employs TRBV5-1 and TRBJ2-5, with D tentatively TRBD1 (5 bases). CDR3 length: 15 amino acids. Germline loops: CDR1 SGHRS, CDR2 YFSETQ. The CDR3 loop reads CASTLGPSDQETQYF. The CDR3 coding sequence is TGCGCCAGCACCTTGGGGCCATCCGACCAAGAGACCCAGTACTTC. Supplemented by reference TRBV5-1 and TRBJ2-5, the full variable domain reads KAGVTQTPRYLIKTRGQQVTLSCSPISGHRSVSWYQQTPGQGLQFLFEYFSETQRNKGNFPGRFSGRQFSNSRSEMNVSTLELGDSALYLCASTLGPSDQETQYFGPGTRLLVL.

The chain links TRBV4-2 to TRBJ2-3; 8 nucleotides match TRBD2. V dropped 1 base and J dropped 1; count of bases not matched to a gene: 4. The CDR3 spans 16 residues. Germline CDR1 LGHNA, CDR2 YNFKEQ. The CDR3 sequence is CASSQVSGTRTDTQYF. The CDR3 DNA sequence: TGTGCCAGCAGCCAAGTTAGCGGGACACGCACAGATACGCAGTATTTT.

This clonotype was seen only a few times. The genes are TRBV4-1 and TRBJ1-2, with D maybe TRBD1 (5 bases). From germline, CDR1 is MGHRA and CDR2 YSYEKL. CDR3 length: 14 residues. The V end was cut by 1 base, the J end by 5 bases, with 11 bases between. The CDR3, as DNA: TGCGCCAGCAGCCAAGGCCTCGAGGGGTATGGCTACACCTTC. It yields the protein CASSQGLEGYGYTF.

This clonotype was found a few times. V usage is TRBV28 and J usage is TRBJ1-5, with 9 positions matching TRBD1. This CDR3 is 15 amino acids long. CDR1 is MDHEN and CDR2 is SYDVKM in the germline V gene. V was clipped by 6 bases and J by 6 bases; unmatched bases: 9. CDR3 in amino acids: CASSYGQGRGQPQHF. The DNA of the CDR3 is TGTGCCAGCAGCTACGGACAGGGGAGAGGTCAGCCCCAGCATTTT.

The chain links TRBV14 to TRBJ1-2, with 9 bases aligning to TRBD1. Germline V lookup: CDR1 SGHDN, CDR2 FVKESK. Trimming cost V 4 bases and J 8 bases; bases outside gene matches: 5. This CDR3 spans 13 amino acids. The CDR3 DNA follows: TGTGCCAGCAGCCGGGGACAGGGAAGAGGCTACACCTTC. Translating gives CASSRGQGRGYTF.

The chain has TRBV12-3 or TRBV12-4 and TRBJ2-2; D is possibly TRBD1 (6 bases). With 1 base removed from V and 1 base from J, the gap between germline ends came to 13 bases. CDR3 size: 17 residues. The CDR3 coding sequence is TGTGCCAGCAGTTTAGGACCGGGACACCTGAACACCGGGGAGCTGTTTTTT. Its protein is CASSLGPGHLNTGELFF.

V and J are TRBV28 and TRBJ2-1, with TRBD1 identical over 9 bases. After removal of 5 bases from V and 0 bases from J, the junction contained 11 bases not matched to a gene. Germline V gene data show CDR1 as MDHEN and CDR2 as SYDVKM. The CDR3 spans 18 residues. In DNA form, the CDR3 reads TGTGCCAGCAGTCTTCCGGGACAGGGAGTGTACTCCTACAATGAGCAGTTCTTC. It translates to CASSLPGQGVYSYNEQFF.

This clonotype was recorded a few times. The rearrangement uses TRBV6-2 or TRBV6-3 and TRBJ2-7; 13 bases are shared with TRBD2. This CDR3 spans 15 amino acids. Trimming cost V 5 bases and J 5 bases; bases outside gene matches: 6. The germline CDR1 and CDR2 sequences are MNHEY and SVGEGT. The CDR3 coding sequence is TGTGCCAGCAGTAACGGACTAGCGGGAGTCCACGAGCAGTACTTC. Encoded protein: CASSNGLAGVHEQYF.

In its sample, this clonotype was seen a few times. This rearrangement joins TRBV6-4 to TRBJ1-6; D is undetermined. V lost 2 bases to trimming and J lost 8 bases, with 7 bases between them. Germline CDR1 is MRHNA and CDR2 is SNTAGT. CDR3 size: 13 residues. In DNA form, the CDR3 reads TGTGCCAGCAGTGACAGGGCTTATTCACCCCTCCACTTT. The encoded protein is CASSDRAYSPLHF.

This clonotype appeared a few times. V and J are TRBV6-2 or TRBV6-3 and TRBJ2-1; D call uncertain. V was pared by 0 bases and J by 7 bases, with 7 bases between. This CDR3 comprises 13 residues. Germline values: CDR1 MNHEY, CDR2 SVGEGT. CDR3 in DNA: TGTGCCAGCAGTTACTCGTCCGGGAATGAGCAGTTCTTC. Its protein product is CASSYSSGNEQFF.

The rearrangement links TRBV3-1 to TRBJ2-5, with D perhaps matching TRBD2 (7 bases). Trimming removed 2 bases at V and 4 bases at J, with 14 bases between. CDR1 and CDR2 (germline): LGHDT, YNNKEL (reference sequence). This CDR3 spans 15 amino acids. CDR3 region: CASSQRGAVTETQYF. The CDR3 bases are TGTGCCAGCAGCCAACGGGGGGCCGTAACAGAGACCCAGTACTTC.

The V gene is TRBV6-1, the J gene TRBJ1-2; no firm D call. Looked up from germline, CDR1 is MNHNS and CDR2 is SASEGT. Between the trimmed V and J ends, which lost 6 bases and 4 bases, there was a span of 6 bases. The CDR3 extends over 11 amino acids. CDR3 residues: CASSDFYGYTF. The DNA of the CDR3 is TGTGCCAGCAGCGACTTCTATGGCTACACCTTC.

This clonotype appeared a few times. This chain joins TRBV12-3 or TRBV12-4 and TRBJ2-7; tentatively, D is TRBD2 (6 bases). V lost 2 bases, J lost 5 bases, and 16 bases lay in between. This CDR3 region has 15 residues. The DNA for the CDR3 is TGTGCCAGCAGTTTATTATCGGGGACTGTCGACGAGCAGTACTTC. Residues: CASSLLSGTVDEQYF.